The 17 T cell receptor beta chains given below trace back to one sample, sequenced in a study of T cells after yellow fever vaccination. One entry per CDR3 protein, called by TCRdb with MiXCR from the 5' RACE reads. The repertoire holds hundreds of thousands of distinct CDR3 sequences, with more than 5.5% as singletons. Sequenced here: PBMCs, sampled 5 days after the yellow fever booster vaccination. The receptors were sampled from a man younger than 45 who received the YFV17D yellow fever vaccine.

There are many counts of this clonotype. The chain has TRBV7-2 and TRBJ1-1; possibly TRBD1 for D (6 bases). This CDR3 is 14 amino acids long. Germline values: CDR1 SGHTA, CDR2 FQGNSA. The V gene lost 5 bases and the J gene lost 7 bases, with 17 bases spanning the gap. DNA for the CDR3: TGTGCCAGCAGCCCCGGGGGGGGGCTCCATGAAGCTTTCTTT. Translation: CASSPGGGLHEAFF.

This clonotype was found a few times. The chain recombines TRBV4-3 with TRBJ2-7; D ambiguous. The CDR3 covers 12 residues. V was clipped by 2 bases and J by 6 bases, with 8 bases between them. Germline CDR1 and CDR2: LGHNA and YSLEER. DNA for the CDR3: TGCGCCAGCAGCCAAAAGGGTCTCGAGCAGTACTTC. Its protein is CASSQKGLEQYF.

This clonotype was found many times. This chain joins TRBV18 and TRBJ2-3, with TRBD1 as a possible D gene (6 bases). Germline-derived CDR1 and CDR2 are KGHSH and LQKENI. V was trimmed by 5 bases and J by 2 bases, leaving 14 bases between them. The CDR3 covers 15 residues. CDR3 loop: CASSIDRTFTDTQYF. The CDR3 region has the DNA TGTGCCAGCTCAATTGACAGGACCTTCACAGATACGCAGTATTTT.

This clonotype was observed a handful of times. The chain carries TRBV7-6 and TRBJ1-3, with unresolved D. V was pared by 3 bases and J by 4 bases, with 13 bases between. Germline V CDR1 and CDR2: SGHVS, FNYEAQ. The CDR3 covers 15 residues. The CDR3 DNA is TGTGCCAGCAGCTTGGAGGGAGGGCCAGGAAACACCATATATTTT. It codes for CASSLEGGPGNTIYF.

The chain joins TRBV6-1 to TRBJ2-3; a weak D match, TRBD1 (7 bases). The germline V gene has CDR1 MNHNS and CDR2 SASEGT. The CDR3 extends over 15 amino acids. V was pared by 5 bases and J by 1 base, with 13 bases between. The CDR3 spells CASSPRGEGTDTQYF. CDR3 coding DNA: TGTGCCAGCAGTCCCAGGGGGGAAGGCACAGATACGCAGTATTTT.

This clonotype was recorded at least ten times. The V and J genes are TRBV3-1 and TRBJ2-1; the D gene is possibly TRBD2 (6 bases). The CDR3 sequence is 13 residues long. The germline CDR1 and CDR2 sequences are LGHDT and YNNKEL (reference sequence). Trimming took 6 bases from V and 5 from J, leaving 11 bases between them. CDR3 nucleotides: TGTGCCAGCAGGCCTAGCGCCAACAATGAGCAGTTCTTC. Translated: CASRPSANNEQFF.

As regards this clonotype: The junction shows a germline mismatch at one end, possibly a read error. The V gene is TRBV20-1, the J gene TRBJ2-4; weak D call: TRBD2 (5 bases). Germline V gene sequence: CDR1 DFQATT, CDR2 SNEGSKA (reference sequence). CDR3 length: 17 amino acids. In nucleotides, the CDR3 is TGCTGTGCTGAAAAAGGTGCCAGCGGAGCCCTCGGGGACATTCAGTACTTC. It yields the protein CCAEKGASGALGDIQYF.

CDR3 nucleotide sequence: TGTGCCAGCAGCTTAGGGTCCCTAGTATCAGAGACCCAGTACTTC. This translates into CASSLGSLVSETQYF. V and J are TRBV7-2 and TRBJ2-5; D remains ambiguous. The CDR3 is 15 amino acids. V was pared by 1 base and J by 4 bases, with 13 bases between. Germline V CDR1 and CDR2: SGHTA, FQGNSA.

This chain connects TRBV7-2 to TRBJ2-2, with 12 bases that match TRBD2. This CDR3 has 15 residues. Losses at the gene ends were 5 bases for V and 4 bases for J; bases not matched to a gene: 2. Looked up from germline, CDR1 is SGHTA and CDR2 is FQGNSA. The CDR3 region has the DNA TGTGCCAGCAGCCGGACTAGCGGGGCCACCGGGGAGCTGTTTTTT. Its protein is CASSRTSGATGELFF.

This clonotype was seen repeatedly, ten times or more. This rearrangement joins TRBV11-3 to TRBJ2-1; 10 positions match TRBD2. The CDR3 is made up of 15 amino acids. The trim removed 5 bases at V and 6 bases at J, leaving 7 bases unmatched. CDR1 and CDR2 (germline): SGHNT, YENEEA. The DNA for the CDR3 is TGTGCCAGCAGCCGCTTAGCGGGAGGCGGCAATGAGCAGTTCTTC. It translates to CASSRLAGGGNEQFF.

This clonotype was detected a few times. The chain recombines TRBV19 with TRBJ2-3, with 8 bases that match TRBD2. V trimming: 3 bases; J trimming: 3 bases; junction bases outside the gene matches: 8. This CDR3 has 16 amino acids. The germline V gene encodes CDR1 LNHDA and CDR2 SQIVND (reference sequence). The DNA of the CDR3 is TGTGCCAGTAGTATTGACGGGAGGGCCATTACAGATACGCAGTATTTT. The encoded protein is CASSIDGRAITDTQYF.

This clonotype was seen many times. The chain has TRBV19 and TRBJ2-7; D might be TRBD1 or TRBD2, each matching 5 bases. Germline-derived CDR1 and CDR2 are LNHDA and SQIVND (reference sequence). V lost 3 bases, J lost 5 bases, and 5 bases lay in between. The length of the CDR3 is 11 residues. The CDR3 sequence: CASSMGDEQYF. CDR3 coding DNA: TGTGCCAGTAGTATGGGGGACGAGCAGTACTTC.

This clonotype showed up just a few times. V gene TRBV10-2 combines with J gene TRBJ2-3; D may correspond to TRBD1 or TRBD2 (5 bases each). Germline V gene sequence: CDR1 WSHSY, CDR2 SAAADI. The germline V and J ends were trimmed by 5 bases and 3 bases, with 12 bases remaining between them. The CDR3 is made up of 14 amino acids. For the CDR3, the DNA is TGCGCCAGCAGTCAGGGCTGGGGGACAGATACGCAGTATTTT. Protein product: CASSQGWGTDTQYF.

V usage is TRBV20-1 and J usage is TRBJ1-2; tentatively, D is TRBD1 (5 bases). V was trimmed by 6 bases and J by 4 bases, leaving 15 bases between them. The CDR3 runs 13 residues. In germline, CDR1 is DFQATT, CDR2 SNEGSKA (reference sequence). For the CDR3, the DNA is TGCAGTGCCTGGGCAGGGACTATCTATGGCTACACCTTC. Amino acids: CSAWAGTIYGYTF.

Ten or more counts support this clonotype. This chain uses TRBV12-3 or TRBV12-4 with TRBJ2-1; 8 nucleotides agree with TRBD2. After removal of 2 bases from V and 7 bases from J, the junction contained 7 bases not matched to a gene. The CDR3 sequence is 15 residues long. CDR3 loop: CASSLKLLADNEQFF. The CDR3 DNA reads TGTGCCAGCAGTTTAAAGTTACTAGCGGATAATGAGCAGTTCTTC.

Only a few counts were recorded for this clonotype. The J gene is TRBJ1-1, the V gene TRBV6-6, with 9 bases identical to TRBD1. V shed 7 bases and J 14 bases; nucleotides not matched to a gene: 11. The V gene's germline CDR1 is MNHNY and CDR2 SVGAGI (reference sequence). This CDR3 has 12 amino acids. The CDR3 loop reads CASTSNEDRGFF. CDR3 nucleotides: TGTGCCAGCACCTCGAATGAGGACAGGGGCTTCTTT.

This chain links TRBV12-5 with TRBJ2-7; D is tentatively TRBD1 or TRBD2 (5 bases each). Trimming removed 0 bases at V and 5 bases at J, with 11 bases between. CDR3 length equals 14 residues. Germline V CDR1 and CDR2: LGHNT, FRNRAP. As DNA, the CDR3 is TGTGCTAGTGGTTTGGTCCGGGACGGCCACGAGCAGTACTTC. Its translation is CASGLVRDGHEQYF. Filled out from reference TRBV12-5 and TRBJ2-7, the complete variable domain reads DARVTQTPRHKVTEMGQEVTMRCQPILGHNTVFWYRQTMMQGLELLAYFRNRAPLDDSGMPKDRFSAEMPDATLATLKIQPSEPRDSAVYFCASGLVRDGHEQYFGPGTRLTVT.